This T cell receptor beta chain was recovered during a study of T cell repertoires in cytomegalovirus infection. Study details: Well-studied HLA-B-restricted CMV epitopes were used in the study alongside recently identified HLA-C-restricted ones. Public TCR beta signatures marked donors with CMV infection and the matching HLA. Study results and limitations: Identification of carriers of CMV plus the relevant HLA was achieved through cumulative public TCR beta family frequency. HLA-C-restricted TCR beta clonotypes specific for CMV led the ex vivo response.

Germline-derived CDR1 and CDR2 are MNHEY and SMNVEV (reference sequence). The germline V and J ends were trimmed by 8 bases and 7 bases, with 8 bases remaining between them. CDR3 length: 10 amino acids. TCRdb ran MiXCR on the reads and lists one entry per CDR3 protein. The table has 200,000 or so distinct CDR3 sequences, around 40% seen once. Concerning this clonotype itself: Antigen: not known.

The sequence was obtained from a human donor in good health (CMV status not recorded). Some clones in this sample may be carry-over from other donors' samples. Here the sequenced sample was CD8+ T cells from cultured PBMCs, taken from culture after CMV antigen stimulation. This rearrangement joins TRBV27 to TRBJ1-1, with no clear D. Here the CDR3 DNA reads TGTGCCAGCGGTATAAGTGAAGCTTTCTTT. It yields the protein CASGISEAFF.